Below, 18 T cell receptor beta chains from the same sample are listed, as sequenced in a study of blood T cell repertoires in COVID-19. Only in-frame clones appear in the TCRdb table, and some are missing; sequencing was by immunoSEQ multiplex PCR. The sample yields 200,000 to 250,000 clones, less than 90% seen once. Sequences were obtained from peripheral blood. The receptors shown here come from a man aged 25 to 40 with active or convalescent COVID-19.

The V gene is TRBV28, the J gene TRBJ1-5; D gene uncertain. This CDR3 contains 15 residues. The V end was cut by 2 bases, the J end by 2 bases, with 10 bases between. CDR1 and CDR2 (germline): MDHEN, SYDVKM. CDR3 region: CASSLAGLGNQPQHF. In DNA form, the CDR3 reads TGTGCCAGCAGTTTAGCCGGGTTGGGCAATCAGCCCCAGCATTTT.

The rearrangement links TRBV5-6 to TRBJ2-7; D unclear. Trimming removed 4 bases at V and 6 bases at J, with 17 bases between. The CDR3 length is 14 residues. Germline lookup yields CDR1 SGHDT and CDR2 YYEEEE. The CDR3 protein is CASSLEVGWREQYF. CDR3 DNA: TGTGCCAGCAGCCTCGAGGTGGGTTGGCGCGAGCAGTACTTC.

This clone has only a few counts. The chain uses TRBV5-1 and TRBJ1-1, with 9 bases matching TRBD1. CDR3 length equals 14 residues. V gave up 4 bases and J gave up 5 bases; unmatched junction bases: 6. Germline CDR1 SGHRS, CDR2 YFSETQ. DNA for the CDR3: TGCGCCAGCAGCAGGGACAGGGTAAGAACTGAAGCTTTCTTT. Encoded protein: CASSRDRVRTEAFF.

This chain links TRBV20-1 with TRBJ2-5, with D perhaps TRBD1 (5 bases). The germline V gene encodes CDR1 DFQATT and CDR2 SNEGSKA (reference sequence). The CDR3 is made up of 10 amino acids. CDR3 amino acids: CRADTETQYF. CDR3 sequence (DNA): TGCAGGGCGGACACGGAGACCCAGTACTTC.

This sequence joins TRBV9 and TRBJ2-7, with 9 bases matching TRBD2. The CDR3 is 14 amino acids. The junction had 1 base not matched to a gene; V was cut back by 0 bases and J by 3 bases. The germline CDR1 and CDR2 sequences are SGDLS and YYNGEE. CDR3 nucleotide sequence: TGTGCCAGCAGCGTAGAGACTAGCGGCTACGAGCAGTACTTC. Translation gives CASSVETSGYEQYF.

The rearrangement uses TRBV5-6 and TRBJ2-1; 13 bases fit TRBD2. Looked up from germline, CDR1 is SGHDT and CDR2 is YYEEEE. V gave up 1 base and J gave up 8 bases; unmatched junction bases: 3. This CDR3 has 15 residues. The CDR3 spells CASSLRTSGGDEQFF. DNA for the CDR3: TGTGCCAGCAGCTTGCGGACTAGCGGGGGCGATGAGCAGTTCTTC.

This chain connects TRBV4-1 to TRBJ1-5; 8 bases agree with TRBD1. The V gene end was trimmed by 10 bases and the J gene end by 4 bases; junction bases not matched to a gene: 9. The CDR3 sequence is 14 residues long. The germline V gene has CDR1 MGHRA and CDR2 YSYEKL. CDR3 loop: CATRGQGTNQPQHF. CDR3 nucleotides: TGCGCCACTAGAGGACAGGGAACTAATCAGCCCCAGCATTTT.

V gene TRBV6-5 combines with J gene TRBJ2-1; 7 bases agree with TRBD1. The J segment lost 4 bases and the V segment lost 2 bases, leaving 8 bases of the junction unmatched. The germline V gene encodes CDR1 MNHEY and CDR2 SVGAGI. The CDR3 sequence is 16 residues long. CDR3 residues: CASSYLSGQSYNEQFF. The CDR3 DNA reads TGTGCCAGCAGTTACCTGTCGGGACAGTCTTACAATGAGCAGTTCTTC.

This clone showed up just a few times. This chain joins TRBV18 and TRBJ2-4, with TRBD1 matching over 8 bases. V was clipped by 2 bases and J by 6 bases; unmatched bases: 9. This CDR3 comprises 16 residues. Germline V gene lookup returns CDR1 KGHSH and CDR2 LQKENI. The CDR3 sequence is CASSPSAGGDGNIQYF. In DNA, the CDR3 is TGTGCCAGCTCACCAAGCGCAGGGGGCGATGGAAACATTCAGTACTTC.

V gene TRBV28 combines with J gene TRBJ2-4, with D possibly matching TRBD2 (6 bases). Germline V CDR1 and CDR2: MDHEN, SYDVKM. CDR3 length equals 18 residues. Trimming removed 5 bases at V and 0 bases at J, with 20 bases between. This chain's CDR3 is CASSAPSDWTIAKNIQYF. CDR3 DNA: TGTGCCAGCAGTGCGCCGTCCGACTGGACTATAGCCAAAAACATTCAGTACTTC.

The J gene is TRBJ2-7, the V gene TRBV18; the D is unclear. The V end lost 3 bases, the J end lost 7 bases, and 13 bases lay between the germline ends. This CDR3 is built from 13 residues. CDR1 and CDR2 from the germline V gene are KGHSH and LQKENI. The CDR3 nucleotides are TGTGCCAGCTCACCGCGAGGCGGATATGAGCAGTACTTC. Residues: CASSPRGGYEQYF.

V is TRBV9 and J is TRBJ1-6; possibly TRBD1 for D (6 bases). Trimming shortened V by 0 bases and J by 8 bases, and 15 bases separated the two germline ends. The CDR3 length is 16 residues. Per germline, CDR1 SGDLS and CDR2 YYNGEE. In DNA form, the CDR3 reads TGTGCCAGCAGCGTAGACCAGGGGCACCTCGATTCACCCCTCCACTTT. Translation: CASSVDQGHLDSPLHF. The full variable domain, in which reference TRBV9 and TRBJ1-6 provide the parts outside the CDR3, is DSGVTQTPKHLITATGQRVTLRCSPRSGDLSVYWYQQSLDQGLQFLIQYYNGEERAKGNILERFSAQQFPDLHSELNLSSLELGDSALYFCASSVDQGHLDSPLHFGNGTRLTVT.

V is TRBV4-1 and J is TRBJ1-5, with TRBD1 as a possible D gene (5 bases). Trimming removed 3 bases from V and 4 bases from J, with 10 bases in between. Germline loops: CDR1 MGHRA, CDR2 YSYEKL. CDR3 length: 14 amino acids. DNA for the CDR3: TGCGCCAGCAGCCACGTGACAGTAAATCAGCCCCAGCATTTT. Amino acids: CASSHVTVNQPQHF.

CDR3 sequence (DNA): TGCGCCAGCAGCCAACGGCGGGGGGGCAACACCGGGGAGCTGTTTTTT. This encodes CASSQRRGGNTGELFF. This chain joins TRBV4-3 and TRBJ2-2; 9 bases are a match to TRBD2. V was clipped by 2 bases and J by 2 bases; unmatched bases: 3. The CDR3 has 16 amino acids. The germline CDR1 and CDR2 sequences are LGHNA and YSLEER.

The chain has TRBV5-6 and TRBJ2-7; 8 nucleotides match TRBD1. The CDR3 sequence is 15 residues long. From germline, CDR1 is SGHDT and CDR2 YYEEEE. The V and J ends lost 3 bases and 0 bases, in that order; junction bases with no gene match: 5. The CDR3, as DNA: TGTGCCAGCAGCTCCGGGACAGGTCACTCCTACGAGCAGTACTTC. This encodes CASSSGTGHSYEQYF. The whole variable domain, remainder taken from reference TRBV5-6 and TRBJ2-7, is DAGVTQSPTHLIKTRGQQVTLRCSPKSGHDTVSWYQQALGQGPQFIFQYYEEEERQRGNFPDRFSGHQFPNYSSELNVNALLLGDSALYLCASSSGTGHSYEQYFGPGTRLTVT.

This clone was counted at least ten times. The chain recombines TRBV4-2 with TRBJ1-2; 9 bases are shared with TRBD1. CDR3 length equals 14 residues. Per germline, CDR1 LGHNA and CDR2 YNFKEQ. The V gene end was trimmed by 5 bases and the J gene end by 7 bases; junction bases not matched to a gene: 8. CDR3 residues: CASSTGTGMIGYTF. Written as DNA, the CDR3 is TGTGCCAGCAGCACCGGGACAGGGATGATTGGCTACACCTTC.

V gene TRBV11-2 combines with J gene TRBJ2-5; 9 nucleotides align to TRBD2. The junction had 1 base not matched to a gene; V was cut back by 5 bases and J by 0 bases. The germline V gene encodes CDR1 SGHAT and CDR2 FQNNGV. This CDR3 has 14 amino acids. The CDR3 loop is CASSLAGNQETQYF. CDR3 DNA sequence: TGTGCCAGCAGCCTAGCGGGGAACCAAGAGACCCAGTACTTC.

The chain links TRBV18 to TRBJ2-5; no clear D gene. Germline V gene data show CDR1 as KGHSH and CDR2 as LQKENI. The V end was cut by 6 bases, the J end by 1 base, with 9 bases between. The CDR3 runs 13 residues. CDR3 in amino acids: CASSSGSQETQYF. The CDR3 DNA follows: TGTGCCAGCTCTTCAGGCAGCCAAGAGACCCAGTACTTC. Supplemented by reference TRBV18 and TRBJ2-5, the full variable domain reads NAGVMQNPRHLVRRRGQEARLRCSPMKGHSHVYWYRQLPEEGLKFMVYLQKENIIDESGMPKERFSAEFPKEGPSILRIQQVVRGDSAAYFCASSSGSQETQYFGPGTRLLVL.